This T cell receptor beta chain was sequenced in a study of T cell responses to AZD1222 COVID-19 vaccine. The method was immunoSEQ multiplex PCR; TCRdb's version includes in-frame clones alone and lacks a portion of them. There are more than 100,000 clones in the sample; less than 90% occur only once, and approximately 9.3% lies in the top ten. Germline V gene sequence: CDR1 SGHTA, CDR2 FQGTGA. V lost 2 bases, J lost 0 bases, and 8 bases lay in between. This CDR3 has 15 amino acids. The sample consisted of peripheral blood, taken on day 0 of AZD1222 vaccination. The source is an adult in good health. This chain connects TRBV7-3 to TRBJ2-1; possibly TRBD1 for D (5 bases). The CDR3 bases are TGTGCCAGCAGCTTACCCCAGGGCTCCTACAATGAGCAGTTCTTC. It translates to CASSLPQGSYNEQFF.